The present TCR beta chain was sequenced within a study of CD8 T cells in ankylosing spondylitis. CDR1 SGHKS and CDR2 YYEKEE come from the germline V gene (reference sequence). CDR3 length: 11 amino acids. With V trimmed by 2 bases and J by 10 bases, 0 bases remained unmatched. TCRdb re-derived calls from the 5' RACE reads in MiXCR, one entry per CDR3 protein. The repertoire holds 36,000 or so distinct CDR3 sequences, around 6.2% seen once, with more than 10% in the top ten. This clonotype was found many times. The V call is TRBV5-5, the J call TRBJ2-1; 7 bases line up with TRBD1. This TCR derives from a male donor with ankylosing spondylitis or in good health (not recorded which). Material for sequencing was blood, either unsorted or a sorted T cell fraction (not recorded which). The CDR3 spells CASSLGGEQFF. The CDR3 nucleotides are TGTGCCAGCAGCTTAGGGGGCGAGCAGTTCTTC.